This TCR beta chain was obtained from a study of blood T cell repertoires in COVID-19. The wider study: Acute and convalescent COVID-19 samples came from the United States, Italy and Spain.

In the study's own analysis: Scientists estimated how many nucleated cells there were by amplifying reference gene primers. Profiling relied on immunoSEQ multiplex PCR, and the TCRdb table lists in-frame clones only, not all of them. For V, J and clone size, that table is used; D and trimming come from the DNA. The sample lists about 260,000 clones, 88% occurring once. Source material: peripheral blood. The sequence was obtained from a man aged 55 to 70 who had recovered from COVID-19.

DNA for the CDR3: TGCAGCGGCAGCGGGGGGGCCGCCTACGAGCAGTACTTC. Its translation: CSGSGGAAYEQYF. The rearrangement joins TRBV29-1 to TRBJ2-7; 10 bases match TRBD2. The length of the CDR3 is 13 residues. Trimming at V came to 7 bases and at J to 2 bases, leaving 5 bases not matched to a gene. Germline V CDR1 and CDR2: SQVTM, ANQGSEA.